One sample yielded the 20 T cell receptor beta chains listed below, sequenced in a study of blood T cells in healthy people across ages. A second 7 to 11 cycle PCR used barcoded and J-beta primers. TCRdb re-called the 5' RACE reads with MiXCR, one entry per CDR3 protein. The sample lists approximately 1.5 million distinct CDR3 sequences, 42% seen once, with about 4.1% in the top ten. Material: blood. The source of these receptors is a woman younger than 30 in good health.

The chain links TRBV7-8 to TRBJ2-3; the D gene could be TRBD1 or TRBD2 (5 bases each). The CDR3 runs to 16 residues. CDR1 SGHVS and CDR2 FQNEAQ come from the germline V gene. The ends were cut back, 1 base at V and 4 bases at J, with 15 bases in the middle. CDR3 in amino acids: CASSLGVEGLADTQYF. CDR3 coding DNA: TGTGCCAGCAGCTTAGGTGTCGAGGGGCTCGCAGATACGCAGTATTTT.

V gene TRBV6-1 combines with J gene TRBJ2-3; 11 nucleotides align to TRBD2. In germline, CDR1 is MNHNS, CDR2 SASEGT. The CDR3 consists of 15 residues. V lost 6 bases, J lost 3 bases, and 5 bases stayed unmatched. The CDR3 protein is CASSKLAGETDTQYF. CDR3 DNA: TGTGCCAGCAGCAAACTAGCGGGAGAGACAGATACGCAGTATTTT.

The chain links TRBV30 to TRBJ2-7; D call uncertain. This CDR3 has 11 residues. Germline V gene lookup returns CDR1 GTSNPN and CDR2 SVGIG (reference sequence). With 2 bases removed from V and 3 bases from J, the gap between germline ends came to 5 bases. The CDR3 spells CAWSTNYEQYF. CDR3 nucleotides: TGTGCCTGGAGTACTAACTACGAGCAGTACTTC.

J is TRBJ2-1 and V is TRBV9; 7 bases are shared with TRBD1. The CDR3 totals 16 residues. Germline trimming cut 4 bases from V and 1 base from J; bases unmatched to any gene: 8. CDR1 SGDLS and CDR2 YYNGEE come from the germline V gene. CDR3 nucleotide sequence: TGTGCCAGCAGCTCCACAGGGGATCCTTCCTACAATGAGCAGTTCTTC. Residues: CASSSTGDPSYNEQFF.

Only one count was recorded for this clonotype. The chain carries TRBV7-9 and TRBJ1-1; perhaps TRBD1 as D (5 bases). V lost 2 bases and J 0 bases, leaving 13 bases between the germline ends. The germline V gene encodes CDR1 SEHNR and CDR2 FQNEAQ (reference sequence). The CDR3 is made up of 16 amino acids. CDR3 loop: CASSLSGGDLNTEAFF. The CDR3 DNA follows: TGTGCCAGCAGCTTATCGGGGGGAGACCTGAACACTGAAGCTTTCTTT.

This clonotype was seen once. The chain uses TRBV12-3 or TRBV12-4 and TRBJ2-5; D is ambiguous. The CDR3 covers 13 residues. Trimming pared 6 bases from V and 11 bases from J, leaving 19 bases between. For the CDR3, the DNA is TGTGCCAGCAGCCGACACGGAGTTAGTGAGCAGTACTTC. It translates to CASSRHGVSEQYF.

This clonotype showed up just a few times. V usage is TRBV6-5 and J usage is TRBJ1-4; D gene unclear. This CDR3 region has 12 residues. The germline gives CDR1 MNHEY, CDR2 SVGAGI. Trimming removed 2 bases from V and 8 bases from J, with 6 bases in between. This chain's CDR3 is CASSYGGEKLFF. The CDR3 DNA is TGTGCCAGCAGTTACGGCGGGGAAAAACTGTTTTTT.

J is TRBJ1-4 and V is TRBV7-2, with D possibly being TRBD1 (6 bases). Deletions cut 5 bases from V and 3 bases from J, with 13 bases between. Germline values: CDR1 SGHTA, CDR2 FQGNSA. The CDR3 is made up of 15 amino acids. This chain's CDR3 is CASSRQGWSNEKLFF. The DNA for the CDR3 is TGTGCCAGCAGCCGCCAGGGGTGGTCTAATGAAAAACTGTTTTTT.

This clonotype has just one count. Germline and junction disagree at one end, which may indicate a read error. The chain carries TRBV20-1 and TRBJ2-3; 8 bases agree with TRBD2. Looked up from germline, CDR1 is DFQATT and CDR2 is SNEGSKA (reference sequence). The CDR3 sequence is 18 residues long. The CDR3: CSARDYSGKRSGTETQYF. The CDR3 DNA reads as TGCAGTGCTAGAGATTATAGCGGGAAAAGGTCGGGCACAGAGACGCAGTATTTT.

The chain carries TRBV20-1 and TRBJ2-5; 9 positions match TRBD2. The germline CDR1 and CDR2 sequences are DFQATT and SNEGSKA (reference sequence). Trimming removed 1 base from V and 1 base from J; junction bases left unmatched: 7. This CDR3 contains 16 residues. CDR3 protein: CSARGLAGMSQETQYF. CDR3 DNA: TGCAGTGCTAGAGGCCTAGCGGGGATGTCCCAAGAGACCCAGTACTTC.

V usage is TRBV20-1 and J usage is TRBJ2-1; D might be TRBD1 or TRBD2, each matching 5 bases. The CDR3 totals 14 residues. Trimming removed 3 bases at V and 5 bases at J, with 14 bases between. The germline V gene has CDR1 DFQATT and CDR2 SNEGSKA (reference sequence). CDR3 nucleotides: TGCAGTGCTAGGAAATCGGGGCTTGACAATGAGCAGTTCTTC. Translation gives CSARKSGLDNEQFF.

The gene calls are TRBV2 and TRBJ2-3; 11 positions agree with TRBD2. With V trimmed by 4 bases and J by 6 bases, 6 bases remained unmatched. The CDR3 loop spans 15 amino acids. Germline V lookup: CDR1 SNHLY, CDR2 FYNNEI. The CDR3 loop is CASSGLAGPADTQYF. CDR3 nucleotide sequence: TGTGCCAGCAGTGGACTAGCGGGACCTGCGGATACGCAGTATTTT.

In DNA form, the CDR3 reads TGTGCCAGCAGCTTAGTTTATGGCTGGAACACTGAAGCTTTCTTT. Its translation: CASSLVYGWNTEAFF. The gene calls are TRBV7-2 and TRBJ1-1; D unclear. Germline loops: CDR1 SGHTA, CDR2 FQGNSA. Trimming pared 1 base from V and 1 base from J, leaving 10 bases between. This CDR3 is 15 amino acids long.

The rearrangement uses TRBV20-1 and TRBJ2-5; D remains ambiguous. Germline V gives CDR1 DFQATT, CDR2 SNEGSKA (reference sequence). The CDR3 has 13 amino acids. V lost 5 bases, J lost 1 base, and 11 bases lay in between. This CDR3 reads CSAPPGSQETQYF. CDR3 sequence (DNA): TGCAGTGCTCCCCCCGGGTCCCAAGAGACCCAGTACTTC.

The rearrangement links TRBV20-1 to TRBJ2-5, with 7 bases identical to TRBD1. CDR1 is DFQATT and CDR2 is SNEGSKA in the germline V gene (reference sequence). V gave up 3 bases and J gave up 2 bases; unmatched junction bases: 6. The CDR3 is 14 amino acids. In nucleotides, the CDR3 is TGCAGTGCTAGGGGCCTGGGACAGCAAGAGACCCAGTACTTC. Amino acid sequence: CSARGLGQQETQYF.

The chain employs TRBV12-3 or TRBV12-4 and TRBJ1-6; 7 positions match TRBD1. V was clipped by 5 bases and J by 10 bases; unmatched bases: 5. The CDR3 totals 13 residues. The CDR3, as DNA: TGTGCCAGCAGTCAACAGGGGCGATCACCCCTCCACTTT. As protein: CASSQQGRSPLHF.

This clonotype was counted between two and nine times. The chain employs TRBV7-2 and TRBJ2-7; TRBD2 might be the D (5 bases). The V end was cut by 1 base, the J end by 4 bases, with 17 bases between. The CDR3 has 16 amino acids. Germline lookup yields CDR1 SGHTA and CDR2 FQGNSA. The CDR3 bases are TGTGCCAGCAGCTTAGTAATGGTATTCGGGGAATACGAGCAGTACTTC. Translating gives CASSLVMVFGEYEQYF.

The V and J genes are TRBV29-1 and TRBJ2-4, with TRBD2 as a possible D gene (6 bases). The DNA matches TRBJ2-7 better at its end, which makes the J call doubtful. The CDR3 covers 12 residues. Looked up from germline, CDR1 is SQVTM and CDR2 is ANQGSEA. The CDR3: CSVQEGAYEQYF. CDR3 coding DNA: TGCAGCGTTCAGGAGGGCGCCTACGAGCAGTACTTC.

The chain links TRBV29-1 to TRBJ1-1; 12 nucleotides line up with TRBD1. The CDR3 runs to 14 residues. Trimming cost V 8 bases and J 6 bases; bases outside gene matches: 10. Germline loops: CDR1 SQVTM, CDR2 ANQGSEA. The CDR3 sequence is CSTGTGGAFPEAFF. The CDR3 DNA is TGCAGCACGGGGACAGGGGGCGCGTTCCCTGAAGCTTTCTTT.

This clonotype was observed a few times. This chain links TRBV28 with TRBJ1-2; D not certain. The germline gives CDR1 MDHEN, CDR2 SYDVKM. This CDR3 comprises 13 residues. V was pared by 5 bases and J by 0 bases, with 7 bases between. CDR3 amino acids: CASSRVPNYGYTF. The CDR3 region has the DNA TGTGCCAGCAGTCGAGTCCCTAACTATGGCTACACCTTC.